Each of the 28 T cell receptor beta chains below was sequenced from the same sample in a study of PD-1 blockade in classical Hodgkin lymphoma (dated by TCRdb to about 2020). Explained via the paper, the time point label denotes: cycle 4 day 1 (C4D1), after more than five weeks of nivolumab. Every trial patient had relapsed after autologous stem cell transplantation, and cohorts A, B and C differed in prior brentuximab vedotin exposure. Magnetic negative selection with a Miltenyi CD4+ T cell isolation kit was used to purify CD4+ T cells from thawed PBMCs. Libraries were prepared through the immunoSEQ multiplex PCR assay. TCRdb stores this immuneACCESS table with in-frame sequences only. Part of the clones is absent; in the studies checked, under half of the shortfall reflects unresolved V genes, and no reason is known for the rest. The sample table contains about 21,000 clones; only one count was recorded for approximately 68% of them. Less than 1.5% of the sample belongs to the ten largest clones.

The material was CD4+ T cells from blood, obtained before the fourth cycle of nivolumab. These receptor sequences come from a human donor with classical Hodgkin lymphoma.

The chain carries TRBV7-9 and TRBJ2-3, with 9 positions matching TRBD2. V gave up 1 base and J gave up 6 bases; unmatched junction bases: 5. Per the germline V gene, CDR1 is SEHNR and CDR2 is FQNEAQ (reference sequence). The CDR3 loop spans 15 amino acids. The CDR3 region has the DNA TGTGCCAGCAGCTTAGGTAGCGGGGGCGGGGATACGCAGTATTTT. It is translated as CASSLGSGGGDTQYF.

The chain's CDR3 is CASNRERGTLETQYF. CDR3 nucleotides: TGTGCCAGCAATAGGGAGCGGGGAACTTTGGAGACCCAGTACTTC. This chain connects TRBV2 to TRBJ2-5; 7 positions agree with TRBD2. Germline V gene lookup returns CDR1 SNHLY and CDR2 FYNNEI. V gave up 7 bases and J gave up 5 bases; unmatched junction bases: 13. The CDR3 loop spans 15 amino acids. The entire variable domain, with the rest obtained from reference TRBV2 and TRBJ2-5, is as follows: EPEVTQTPSHQVTQMGQEVILRCVPISNHLYFYWYRQILGQKVEFLVSFYNNEISEKSEIFDDQFSVERPDGSNFTLKIRSTKLEDSAMYFCASNRERGTLETQYFGPGTRLLVL.

CDR3 in DNA: TGCAGCGTTGTCGGCGGGGGGGCCGTCGGGGAGCTGTTTTTT. Its translation: CSVVGGGAVGELFF. The chain joins TRBV29-1 to TRBJ2-2, with 9 bases lining up with TRBD2. From germline, CDR1 is SQVTM and CDR2 ANQGSEA. Germline trimming cut 4 bases from V and 7 bases from J; bases unmatched to any gene: 7. This CDR3 has 14 amino acids.

The rearrangement uses TRBV5-4 and TRBJ2-7; TRBD1 matches at 9 bases. The CDR3 spans 15 residues. The V gene's germline CDR1 is SGHNT and CDR2 YYREEE (reference sequence). Trimming took 5 bases from V and 4 from J; bases not matched to a gene: 10. In nucleotides, the CDR3 is TGTGCCAGCAGGGATTCCGGGACAGGGATTTACGAGCAGTACTTC. Encoded protein: CASRDSGTGIYEQYF.

The chain carries TRBV21-1 and TRBJ2-2. TRBV21-1 is flagged as a pseudogene. The CDR3 loop spans 17 amino acids. CDR3 in amino acids: CASSETLASPNTGELFF. As DNA, the CDR3 is TGTGCCAGCAGCGAAACGCTGGCAAGCCCGAACACCGGGGAGCTGTTTTTT.

The DNA for the CDR3 is TGTGCCAGCAGGGAACTAGCGGGACCCTCTGGAAACACCATATATTTT. It codes for CASRELAGPSGNTIYF. The chain links TRBV7-2 to TRBJ1-3, with TRBD1 as a possible D gene (5 bases). The CDR3 consists of 16 residues. The germline gives CDR1 SGHTA, CDR2 FQGNSA. V lost 6 bases and J 0 bases, leaving 15 bases between the germline ends.

Only one count was recorded for this clone. CDR3 bases: TGTGCCAGCAGCTTATTATTGGACAGGGGGCATTCCTACGAGCAGTACTTC. Translating gives CASSLLLDRGHSYEQYF. This chain uses TRBV11-2 with TRBJ2-5; 11 bases fit TRBD1. The J call could be wrong; TRBJ2-7 is a better fit for the DNA end. From germline, CDR1 is SGHAT and CDR2 FQNNGV. This CDR3 contains 17 residues.

The chain combines TRBV23-1 with TRBJ2-7; D is perhaps TRBD1 (6 bases). TRBV23-1 is marked as an open reading frame, function uncertain. The CDR3 is 16 residues long. V was cut by 4 bases and J by 3 bases, with 19 bases left in between. CDR3 region: CASSPSMIQGRYEQYF. As DNA, the CDR3 is TGCGCCAGCAGTCCCTCAATGATACAGGGTCGCTACGAGCAGTACTTC.

This clone has just a few counts. The J gene is TRBJ1-6, the V gene TRBV11-3; unclear D gene. The ends were cut back, 0 bases at V and 9 bases at J, with 6 bases in the middle. The CDR3 length is 13 residues. Germline CDR1 SGHNT, CDR2 YENEEA. CDR3 coding DNA: TGTGCCAGCAGCTTAGAGAGCGGTTCACCCCTCCACTTT. Translated, it gives CASSLESGSPLHF.

This clone was found once. The gene calls are TRBV6-1 and TRBJ1-5; D remains unclear. CDR3 length: 15 amino acids. V was shortened by 7 bases and J by 2 bases, with 15 bases between the two germline ends. The germline CDR1 and CDR2 sequences are MNHNS and SASEGT. CDR3 protein: CASKKGGQGNQPQHF. In DNA, the CDR3 is TGTGCCAGCAAGAAGGGAGGGCAGGGCAATCAGCCCCAGCATTTT.

A few counts support this clone. This rearrangement joins TRBV7-2 to TRBJ2-2; no reliable D call. Trimming stripped 6 bases from V and 3 bases from J, with 5 bases between. Germline V CDR1 and CDR2: SGHTA, FQGNSA. The length of the CDR3 is 12 residues. CDR3 DNA: TGTGCCAGCAGTTACCACACCGGGGAGCTGTTTTTT. It is translated as CASSYHTGELFF.

The chain couples TRBV6-1 to TRBJ1-5; D perhaps matches TRBD1 (5 bases). Germline CDR1 is MNHNS and CDR2 is SASEGT. Trimming shortened V by 2 bases and J by 7 bases, and 15 bases separated the two germline ends. The CDR3 is 15 residues long. The CDR3 region is CASSETWTLGQPQHF. The CDR3 nucleotides read TGTGCCAGCAGTGAAACCTGGACATTAGGCCAGCCCCAGCATTTT.

This chain uses TRBV2 with TRBJ2-7; D ambiguous. The CDR3 contains 14 residues. From germline, CDR1 is SNHLY and CDR2 FYNNEI. The germline V and J ends were trimmed by 6 bases and 0 bases, with 12 bases remaining between them. The CDR3 nucleotides are TGTGCCAGCAGAGGTCAGCCCTTCTCCTACGAGCAGTACTTC. This encodes CASRGQPFSYEQYF.

The chain links TRBV7-9 to TRBJ2-7; the D call may be TRBD1 or TRBD2 (5 bases each). V was pared by 3 bases and J by 4 bases, with 13 bases between. Germline CDR1 reads SEHNR; CDR2 reads FQNEAQ (reference sequence). This CDR3 has 14 residues. The CDR3 protein is CASSFSGPKYEQYF. The CDR3 DNA reads as TGTGCCAGCAGCTTTTCGGGACCGAAATACGAGCAGTACTTC.

In its sample, this clone was seen a few times. The chain uses TRBV5-1 and TRBJ2-2, with no clear D. This CDR3 contains 17 residues. V lost 1 base to trimming and J lost 8 bases, with 21 bases between them. Germline loops: CDR1 SGHRS, CDR2 YFSETQ. The CDR3 is CASSLNSPGAGGGELFF. The DNA of the CDR3 is TGCGCCAGCAGCTTGAACAGCCCCGGAGCAGGCGGAGGGGAGCTGTTTTTT.

The chain is built from TRBV6-6 and TRBJ1-5; D ambiguous. CDR3 length: 14 residues. Germline lookup yields CDR1 MNHNY and CDR2 SVGAGI (reference sequence). The V gene lost 6 bases and the J gene lost 2 bases, with 11 bases spanning the gap. The CDR3 sequence is CASRRGSGNQPQHF. The CDR3 DNA reads as TGTGCCAGCAGGCGAGGGAGCGGCAATCAGCCCCAGCATTTT.

CDR3 sequence: CASKRDSRNEKLFF. The CDR3 DNA reads as TGTGCCAGCAAACGGGACAGTAGGAATGAAAAACTGTTTTTT. The J gene is TRBJ1-4, the V gene TRBV2; the match to TRBD1 covers 7 bases. CDR1 is SNHLY and CDR2 is FYNNEI in the germline V gene. The CDR3 sequence is 14 residues long. The V and J ends lost 7 bases and 5 bases, in that order; junction bases with no gene match: 7.

The chain has TRBV4-1 and TRBJ2-6, with TRBD1 matching 8 bases. In germline, CDR1 is MGHRA, CDR2 YSYEKL. CDR3 length: 18 amino acids. J was trimmed by 4 bases and V by 0 bases; bases with no gene match: 8. In DNA form, the CDR3 reads TGCGCCAGCAGCCAAGAGGCAGGGGGCGTTCTGGGGGCCAACGTCCTGACTTTC. Its translation: CASSQEAGGVLGANVLTF.

The sample holds a few counts of this clone. The chain employs TRBV7-3 and TRBJ2-7; 9 nucleotides match TRBD1. Germline lookup yields CDR1 SGHTA and CDR2 FQGTGA. The CDR3 length is 15 residues. The trim removed 1 base at V and 5 bases at J, leaving 6 bases unmatched. This CDR3 reads CASSLSRGQGDEQYF. In DNA, the CDR3 is TGTGCCAGCAGCTTAAGTAGGGGACAGGGAGACGAGCAGTACTTC.

This chain uses TRBV7-2 with TRBJ2-5; perhaps D is TRBD1 or TRBD2 (5 bases each). Germline values: CDR1 SGHTA, CDR2 FQGNSA. The V end lost 6 bases, the J end lost 2 bases, and 13 bases lay between the germline ends. CDR3 length equals 14 residues. The CDR3 here is CASRGDRSQETQYF. The CDR3 DNA reads as TGTGCCAGCAGGGGAGACAGATCACAAGAGACCCAGTACTTC.

As for this clone: Relative to the germline gene, one junction end is altered; a read error may explain this. The rearrangement joins TRBV6-5 to TRBJ1-3, with unresolved D. Germline CDR1 is MNHEY and CDR2 is SVGAGI. The CDR3 consists of 15 residues. Written as DNA, the CDR3 is TGTGCCAGCAGGGCCTCGCTTGGAATGGGAAACCCCATATATTTT. Its translation: CASRASLGMGNPIYF.

This chain uses TRBV15 with TRBJ2-7; the D call may be TRBD1 or TRBD2 (5 bases each). The V and J ends lost 8 bases and 3 bases respectively, with 14 bases between them. The CDR3 spans 13 residues. Germline V gene sequence: CDR1 LNHNV, CDR2 YYDKDF (reference sequence). DNA for the CDR3: TGTGCCACCGGGCCCGGGGCATACTACGAGCAGTACTTC. Translated, it gives CATGPGAYYEQYF.

The chain combines TRBV20-1 with TRBJ2-1, with D possibly matching TRBD1 (5 bases). Germline V CDR1 and CDR2: DFQATT, SNEGSKA (reference sequence). The V end lost 7 bases, the J end lost 8 bases, and 12 bases lay between the germline ends. The CDR3 contains 11 residues. The CDR3 region has the DNA TGCAGTGGGGCAGGGATGGATGAGCAGTTCTTC. Translating gives CSGAGMDEQFF.

The V gene is TRBV6-4, the J gene TRBJ2-1; 10 bases are a match to TRBD2. After removal of 2 bases from V and 7 bases from J, the junction contained 2 bases not matched to a gene. The CDR3 is made up of 14 amino acids. Germline V gene lookup returns CDR1 MRHNA and CDR2 SNTAGT. The CDR3 is CASSDTSGDNEQFF. The CDR3 bases are TGTGCCAGCAGTGACACTAGCGGGGATAATGAGCAGTTCTTC.

This chain uses TRBV19 with TRBJ1-3; no firm D call. CDR3 length equals 14 residues. CDR1 and CDR2 (germline): LNHDA, SQIVND (reference sequence). V was trimmed by 5 bases and J by 4 bases, leaving 12 bases between them. The chain's CDR3 is CASSHIGKGNTIYF. For the CDR3, the DNA is TGTGCCAGTAGTCACATCGGAAAGGGAAACACCATATATTTT.

The CDR3 region has the DNA TGTGCCAGTAGTCTAACAGACTTGAACACTGAAGCTTTCTTT. This codes for CASSLTDLNTEAFF. This sequence joins TRBV19 and TRBJ1-1, with D uncertain. V lost 5 bases and J lost 0, with 10 bases in between. The CDR3 contains 14 residues. Per germline, CDR1 LNHDA and CDR2 SQIVND (reference sequence). The variable domain in full, completed from reference TRBV19 and TRBJ1-1, reads DGGITQSPKYLFRKEGQNVTLSCEQNLNHDAMYWYRQDPGQGLRLIYYSQIVNDFQKGDIAEGYSVSREKKESFPLTVTSAQKNPTAFYLCASSLTDLNTEAFFGQGTRLTVV.

The chain joins TRBV6-1 to TRBJ2-3; 9 bases agree with TRBD2. V trimming: 8 bases; J trimming: 1 base; junction bases outside the gene matches: 4. Germline CDR1 and CDR2: MNHNS and SASEGT. The CDR3 has 14 amino acids. The chain's CDR3 is CASGIAGGTDTQYF. The CDR3, as DNA: TGTGCCAGCGGTATAGCGGGGGGCACAGATACGCAGTATTTT.

The V gene is TRBV6-5, the J gene TRBJ2-6, with D perhaps TRBD2 (6 bases). V was trimmed by 8 bases and J by 3 bases, leaving 14 bases between them. Germline values: CDR1 MNHEY, CDR2 SVGAGI. This CDR3 region has 15 residues. CDR3 region: CASRRRAGGANVLTF. The DNA of the CDR3 is TGTGCCAGCCGACGGAGGGCTGGTGGGGCCAACGTCCTGACTTTC.